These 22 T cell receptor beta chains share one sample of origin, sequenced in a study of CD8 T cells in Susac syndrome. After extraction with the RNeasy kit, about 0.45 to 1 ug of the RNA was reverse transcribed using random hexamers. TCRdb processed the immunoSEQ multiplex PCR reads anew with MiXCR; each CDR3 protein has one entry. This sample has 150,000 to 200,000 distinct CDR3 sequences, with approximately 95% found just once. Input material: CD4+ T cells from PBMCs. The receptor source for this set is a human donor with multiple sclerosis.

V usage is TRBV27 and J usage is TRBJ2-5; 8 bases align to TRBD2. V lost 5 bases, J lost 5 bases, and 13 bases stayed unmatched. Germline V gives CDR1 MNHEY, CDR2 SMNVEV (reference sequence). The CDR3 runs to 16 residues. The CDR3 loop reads CASSPRRSGGTETQYF. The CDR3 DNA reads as TGTGCCAGCAGTCCCCGTAGGAGCGGGGGAACGGAGACCCAGTACTTC.

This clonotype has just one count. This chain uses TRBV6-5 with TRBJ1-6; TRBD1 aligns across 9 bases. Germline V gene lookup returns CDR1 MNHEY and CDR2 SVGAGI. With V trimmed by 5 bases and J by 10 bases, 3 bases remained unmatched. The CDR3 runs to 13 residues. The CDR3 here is CASSDRGGSPLHF. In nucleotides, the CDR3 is TGTGCCAGCAGTGACAGGGGGGGGTCACCCCTCCACTTT.

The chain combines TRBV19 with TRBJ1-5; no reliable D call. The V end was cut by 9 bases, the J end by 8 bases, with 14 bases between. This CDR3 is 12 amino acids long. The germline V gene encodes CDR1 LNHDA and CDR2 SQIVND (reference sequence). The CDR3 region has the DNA TGTGCCAGCGGAAACACCGTTAAGCCCCAGCATTTT. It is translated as CASGNTVKPQHF.

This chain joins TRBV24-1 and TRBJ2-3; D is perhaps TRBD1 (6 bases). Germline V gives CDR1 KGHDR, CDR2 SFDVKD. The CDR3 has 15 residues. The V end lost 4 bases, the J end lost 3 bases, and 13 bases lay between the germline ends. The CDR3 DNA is TGTGCCACCAGTGACCCCGGACAGACAACAGATACGCAGTATTTT. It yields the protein CATSDPGQTTDTQYF.

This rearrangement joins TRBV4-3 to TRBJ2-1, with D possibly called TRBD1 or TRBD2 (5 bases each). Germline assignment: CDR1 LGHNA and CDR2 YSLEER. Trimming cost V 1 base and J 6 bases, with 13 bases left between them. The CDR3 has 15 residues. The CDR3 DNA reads TGCGCCAGCAGCCAAGGCCAGGGAGTTTTCAATGAGCAGTTCTTC. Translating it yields CASSQGQGVFNEQFF.

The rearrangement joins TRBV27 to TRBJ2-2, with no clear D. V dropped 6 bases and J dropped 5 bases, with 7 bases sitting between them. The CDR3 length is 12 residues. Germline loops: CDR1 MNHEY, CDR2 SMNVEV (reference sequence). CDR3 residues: CASRFLTGELFF. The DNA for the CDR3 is TGTGCCAGCAGATTTTTAACCGGGGAGCTGTTTTTT.

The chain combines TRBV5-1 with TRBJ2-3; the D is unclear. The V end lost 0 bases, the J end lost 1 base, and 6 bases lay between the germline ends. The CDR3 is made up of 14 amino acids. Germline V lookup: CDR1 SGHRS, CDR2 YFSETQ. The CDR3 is CASSLAQRTDTQYF. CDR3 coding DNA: TGCGCCAGCAGCTTGGCGCAGCGCACAGATACGCAGTATTTT. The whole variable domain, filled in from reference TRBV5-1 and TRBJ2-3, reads KAGVTQTPRYLIKTRGQQVTLSCSPISGHRSVSWYQQTPGQGLQFLFEYFSETQRNKGNFPGRFSGRQFSNSRSEMNVSTLELGDSALYLCASSLAQRTDTQYFGPGTRLTVL.

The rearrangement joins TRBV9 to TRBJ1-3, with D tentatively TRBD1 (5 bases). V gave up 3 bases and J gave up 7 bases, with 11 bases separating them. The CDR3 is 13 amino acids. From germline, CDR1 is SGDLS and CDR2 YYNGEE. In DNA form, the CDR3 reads TGTGCCAGCAGCGCTCGTAGGGGCAACACCATATATTTT. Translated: CASSARRGNTIYF.

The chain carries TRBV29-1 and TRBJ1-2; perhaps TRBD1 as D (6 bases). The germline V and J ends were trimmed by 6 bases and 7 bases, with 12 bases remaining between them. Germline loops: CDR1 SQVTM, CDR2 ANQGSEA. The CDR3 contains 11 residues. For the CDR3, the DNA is TGCAGCGTAAACCAGGGGTCTGGCTACACCTTC. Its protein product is CSVNQGSGYTF.

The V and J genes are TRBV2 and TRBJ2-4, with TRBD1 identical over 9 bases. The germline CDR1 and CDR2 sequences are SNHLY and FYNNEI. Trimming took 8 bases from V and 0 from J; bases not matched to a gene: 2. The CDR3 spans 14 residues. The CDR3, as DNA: TGTGCCAGCGGGGGACAGGGAGCCAAAAACATTCAGTACTTC. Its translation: CASGGQGAKNIQYF.

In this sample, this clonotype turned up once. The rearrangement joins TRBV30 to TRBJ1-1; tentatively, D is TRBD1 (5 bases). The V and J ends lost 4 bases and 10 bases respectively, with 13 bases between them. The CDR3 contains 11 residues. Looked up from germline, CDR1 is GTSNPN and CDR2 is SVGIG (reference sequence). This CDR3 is CAWILRGGAFF. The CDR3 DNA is TGTGCCTGGATCCTTCGGGGGGGAGCTTTCTTT.

The CDR3, as DNA: TGTGCCAGCACCCTTGGACTAGCGGGGGATACCGGGGAGCTGTTTTTT. Its translation: CASTLGLAGDTGELFF. V and J are TRBV7-9 and TRBJ2-2; 13 bases map to TRBD2. CDR3 size: 16 residues. V shed 7 bases and J 5 bases; nucleotides not matched to a gene: 7. Germline CDR1 and CDR2: SEHNR and FQNEAQ (reference sequence).

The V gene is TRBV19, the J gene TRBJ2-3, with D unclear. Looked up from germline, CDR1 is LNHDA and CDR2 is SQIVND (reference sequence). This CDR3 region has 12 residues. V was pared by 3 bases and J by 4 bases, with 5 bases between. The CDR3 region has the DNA TGTGCCAGTAGTATTTGGGCAGATACGCAGTATTTT. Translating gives CASSIWADTQYF. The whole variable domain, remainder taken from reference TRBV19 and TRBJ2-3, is DGGITQSPKYLFRKEGQNVTLSCEQNLNHDAMYWYRQDPGQGLRLIYYSQIVNDFQKGDIAEGYSVSREKKESFPLTVTSAQKNPTAFYLCASSIWADTQYFGPGTRLTVL.

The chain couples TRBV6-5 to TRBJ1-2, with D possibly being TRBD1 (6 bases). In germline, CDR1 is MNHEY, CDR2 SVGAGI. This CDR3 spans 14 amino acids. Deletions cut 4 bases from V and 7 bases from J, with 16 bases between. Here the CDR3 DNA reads TGTGCCAGCAGTTCAACAGGGTTTTATGGTGGCTACACCTTC. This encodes CASSSTGFYGGYTF.

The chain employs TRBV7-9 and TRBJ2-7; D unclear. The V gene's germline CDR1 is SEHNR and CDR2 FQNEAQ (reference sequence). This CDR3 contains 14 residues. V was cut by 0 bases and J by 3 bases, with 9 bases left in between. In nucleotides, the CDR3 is TGTGCCAGCAGCTTAGCCCTGGGTAACTACGAGCAGTACTTC. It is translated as CASSLALGNYEQYF.

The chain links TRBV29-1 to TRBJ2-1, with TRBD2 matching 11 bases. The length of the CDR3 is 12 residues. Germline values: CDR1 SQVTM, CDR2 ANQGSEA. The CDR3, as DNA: TGCACCGGGACTAGCGGTTACAATGAGCAGTTCTTC. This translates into CTGTSGYNEQFF.

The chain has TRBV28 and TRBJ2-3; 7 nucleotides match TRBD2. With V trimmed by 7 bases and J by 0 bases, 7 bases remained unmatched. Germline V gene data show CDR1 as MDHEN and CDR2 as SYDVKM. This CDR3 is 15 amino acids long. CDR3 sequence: CASNGGRGSTDTQYF. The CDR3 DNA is TGTGCCAGCAACGGCGGGCGGGGGAGCACAGATACGCAGTATTTT.

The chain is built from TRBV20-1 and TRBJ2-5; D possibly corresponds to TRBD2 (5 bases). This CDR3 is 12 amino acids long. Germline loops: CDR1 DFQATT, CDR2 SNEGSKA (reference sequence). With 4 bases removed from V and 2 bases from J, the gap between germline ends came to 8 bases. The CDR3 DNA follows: TGCAGTGCTACACTAGGGCAAGAGACCCAGTACTTC. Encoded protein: CSATLGQETQYF.

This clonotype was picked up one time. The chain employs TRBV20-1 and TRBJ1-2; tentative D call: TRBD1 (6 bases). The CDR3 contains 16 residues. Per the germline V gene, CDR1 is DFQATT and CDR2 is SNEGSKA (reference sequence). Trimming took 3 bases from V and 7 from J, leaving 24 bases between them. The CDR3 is CSASPPDRTGGGGYTF. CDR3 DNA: TGCAGTGCTAGTCCCCCAGACAGGACCGGGGGTGGTGGCTACACCTTC.

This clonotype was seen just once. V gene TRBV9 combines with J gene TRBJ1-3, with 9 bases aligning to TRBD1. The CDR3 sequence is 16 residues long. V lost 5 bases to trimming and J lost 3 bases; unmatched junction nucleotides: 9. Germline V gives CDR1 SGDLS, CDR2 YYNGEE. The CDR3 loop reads CASSTGQGLFGNTIYF. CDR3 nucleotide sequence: TGTGCCAGCAGTACTGGACAGGGGTTATTTGGAAACACCATATATTTT.

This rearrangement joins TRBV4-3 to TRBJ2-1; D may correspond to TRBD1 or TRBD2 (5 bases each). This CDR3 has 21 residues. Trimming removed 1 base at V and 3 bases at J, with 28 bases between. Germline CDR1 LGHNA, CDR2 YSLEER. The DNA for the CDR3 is TGCGCCAGCAGCCAAGCCCGGGACCCCGTAGCCCTCCTAAGTGTCTACAATGAGCAGTTCTTC. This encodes CASSQARDPVALLSVYNEQFF.

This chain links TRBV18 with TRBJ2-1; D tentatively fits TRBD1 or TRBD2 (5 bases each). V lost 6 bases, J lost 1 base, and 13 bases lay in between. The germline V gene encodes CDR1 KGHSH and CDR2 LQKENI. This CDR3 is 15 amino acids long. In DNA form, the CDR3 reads TGTGCCAGCTCCCGAGGGGTTAGGTCCTACAATGAGCAGTTCTTC. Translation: CASSRGVRSYNEQFF.